The T cell receptor (beta chain) described here comes from a study of PD-1 blockade in classical Hodgkin lymphoma. Findings and caveats of the study: The study found that TCR diversity rose significantly by C4D1 in CD4+ but not CD8+ cells.

This CDR3 comprises 16 residues. V lost 1 base and J lost 7, with 16 bases in between. Germline V gene lookup returns CDR1 MNHEY and CDR2 SVGAGI. A word on this clone: The antigen is not known.

As for time point: cycle 4 day 1 (C4D1), after 5 to 7 weeks of nivolumab. All the patients suffered relapse after autologous stem cell transplantation, and brentuximab vedotin exposure differed. Libraries were prepared by immunoSEQ multiplex PCR; TCRdb keeps only in-frame clonotypes and omits some of them. In the table there are approximately 22,000 clones, 60% to 75% of which are singletons. The V gene is TRBV6-5, the J gene TRBJ2-2; D is uncertain. Source: peripheral blood mononuclear cells (PBMCs), taken before the fourth cycle of nivolumab. The sequence was obtained from a human donor with classical Hodgkin lymphoma. CDR3 in amino acids: CASSYYTYRLCGELFF. CDR3 bases: TGTGCCAGCAGTTACTACACGTATAGGCTGTGCGGGGAGCTGTTTTTT.